This T cell receptor beta chain was retrieved from a study of sequential checkpoint blockade in melanoma (dated by TCRdb to about 2019). As for the study more broadly: In a 1:1 randomization, patients received either first-line nivolumab then ipilimumab (arm A) or ipilimumab then nivolumab (arm B). Maintenance nivolumab came after each of the two trial sequences. DNA from approximately 91 pretreatment melanoma tumor samples was subjected to TCRbeta immunosequencing. For approximately 20 patients, matched tumor biopsies were taken both before treatment and at week 13, after single-agent nivolumab (arm A) or ipilimumab (arm B). Approximately 79% of the matched pre- and post-treatment tumor biopsy pairs came from the same lesion. Results and caveats for the whole study, not just this receptor: Patients whose tumor T-cell fraction and clonality increased by week 13 were about 30 times more likely to achieve clinical benefit. In the nivolumab-first arm (arm A), pretreatment tumor TIL clonality was associated with response (P = .04). PD-L1 staining and CD8+ T-cell counts correlated with tumor T-cell fraction and clonality, whereas mutational load did not. The response-prediction model combining TCR metrics and mutation burden needs validation in larger, independent patient cohorts. Small sample sizes and reduced statistical power limited the within-arm analyses of tumor T-cell fraction.

TCRbeta CDR3 regions were immunosequenced from genomic DNA with the immunoSEQ Assay. Before high-throughput sequencing, genomic DNA was amplified using bias-controlled multiplex PCR. Per the authors' processing: To quantify the absolute abundance of each unique TCRbeta CDR3 region, the sequences were collapsed and filtered. Clonality, defined as 1 minus Pielou's evenness, was calculated using only productive rearrangements. Tumor T-cell fraction was calculated by normalizing TCRbeta template counts to the amount of usable DNA, which was estimated from several housekeeping genes. Clones with significantly greater frequencies in on-treatment versus baseline samples were identified using a previously published method. TCRdb stores this immuneACCESS table with in-frame sequences only. Part of the clones is absent; in the studies checked, under half of the shortfall reflects unresolved V genes, and no reason is known for the rest. V and J calls plus clone size are reproduced from that table; the DNA served to infer D and trimming. The sample table contains about 20,000 clones; only one count was recorded for about 28% of them. The ten largest clones capture about 7% of the sample.

As regards this clone: It lacks a known antigen. No quality values exist for individual bases; no much larger clone is one base distant.

From a lookup of the germline V gene, CDR1 and CDR2 are LGHNT and FRNRAP. Deletion took 5 bases off V and 0 bases off J, with a span of 14 bases between the germline ends. Spanning cysteine to phenylalanine, the CDR3 consists of 16 amino acids. Only the CDR3 DNA stays, 48 bases, in frame from base 1. The treatment or condition label of this sample denotes: randomized to nivolumab then ipilimumab (arm A) or the reverse (arm B). None of the trial patients had been given prior DNA-damaging chemotherapy. Samples were obtained from patients with melanoma enrolled in CheckMate 064, a randomized, open-label phase II trial of sequential checkpoint blockade. Genomic DNA from formalin-fixed paraffin-embedded (FFPE) tissue samples served as the input for tumor TCR sequencing.

Sequences were derived from tumor tissue (inferred from file names), sampled from a patient given nivolumab and ipilimumab in sequence. The origin of this receptor is a human donor with melanoma. The V and J segments used are TRBV12-5 and TRBJ1-5; the D gene cannot be named for sure. CDR3 sequence: CASGLDGMYSNQPQHF. The DNA sequence is TGTGCTAGTGGTCTAGACGGGATGTATAGCAATCAGCCCCAGCATTTT.